Following are 9 T cell receptor beta chains from one sample sequenced in a study of metastatic and nonmetastatic thyroid tumors. Patients had received no treatment of any kind before thyroid surgery. From the PCR reads, TCRdb re-called clones with MiXCR. The table includes 50,000 to 65,000 clones, about 4% detected once. Sequenced: blood. These receptors were taken from a female donor with papillary thyroid cancer or a benign thyroid nodule (not recorded which). Some clones in this sample may be carry-over from other donors' samples.

This clone was found many times. It may be a read error: a sequence one base away is much more abundant. Other DNA sequences in the same sample also yield this CDR3. The V call is TRBV5-1, the J call TRBJ2-2; TRBD2 might be the D (5 bases). CDR3 length: 16 amino acids. V was trimmed by 4 bases and J by 7 bases, leaving 20 bases between them. Germline assignment: CDR1 SGHRS and CDR2 YFSETQ. The CDR3 spells CASSGGGLAVVGELFF. Written as DNA, the CDR3 is TGCGCCAGCAGCGGCGGTGGGCTAGCAGTGGTCGGGGAGCTGTTTTTT.

The V call is TRBV12-3 or TRBV12-4, the J call TRBJ1-1; 8 positions agree with TRBD1. The CDR3 runs to 15 residues. With V trimmed by 5 bases and J by 11 bases, 16 bases remained unmatched. Here the CDR3 DNA reads TGTGCCAGCAGTCCCTCCCAGGGGGCGCTTTCGTCGGCTTTCTTT. Protein product: CASSPSQGALSSAFF.

This clone was counted ten times or more. The V gene is TRBV11-2, the J gene TRBJ2-3; 7 bases match TRBD1. The CDR3 spans 15 residues. Germline V gene sequence: CDR1 SGHAT, CDR2 FQNNGV. Germline trimming cut 2 bases from V and 0 bases from J; bases unmatched to any gene: 2. The CDR3: CASSLRTGSTDTQYF. CDR3 sequence (DNA): TGTGCCAGCAGCTTACGGACAGGAAGCACAGATACGCAGTATTTT.

There are a few counts of this clone. The gene calls are TRBV12-3 or TRBV12-4 and TRBJ1-2, with 9 bases lining up with TRBD1. The CDR3 has 14 residues. Unmatched junction bases numbered 6, after V lost 6 bases and J lost 4 bases. This CDR3 reads CASRLQGAGYGYTF. CDR3 DNA: TGTGCCAGCAGACTACAGGGGGCCGGCTATGGCTACACCTTC.

This clone has at least ten counts. This chain connects TRBV5-1 to TRBJ1-1, with 11 bases fitting TRBD1. The CDR3 extends over 15 amino acids. Germline V gene lookup returns CDR1 SGHRS and CDR2 YFSETQ. With V trimmed by 4 bases and J by 4 bases, 6 bases remained unmatched. The CDR3 protein is CASSAWDRGSTEAFF. In nucleotides, the CDR3 is TGCGCCAGCAGCGCCTGGGACAGGGGGAGCACTGAAGCTTTCTTT. The whole variable domain, remainder taken from reference TRBV5-1 and TRBJ1-1, is KAGVTQTPRYLIKTRGQQVTLSCSPISGHRSVSWYQQTPGQGLQFLFEYFSETQRNKGNFPGRFSGRQFSNSRSEMNVSTLELGDSALYLCASSAWDRGSTEAFFGQGTRLTVV.

Many counts were recorded for this clone. The V call is TRBV24-1, the J call TRBJ2-7, with TRBD1 identical over 7 bases. Germline V lookup: CDR1 KGHDR, CDR2 SFDVKD. This CDR3 spans 15 amino acids. Germline trimming cut 4 bases from V and 1 base from J; bases unmatched to any gene: 6. In nucleotides, the CDR3 is TGTGCCACCAGTGACCCTAGCAGGGGGTCCTACGAGCAGTACTTC. This gives the protein CATSDPSRGSYEQYF.

The table lists this clone with many counts. The V and J genes are TRBV6-1 and TRBJ1-2, with D perhaps matching TRBD1 (5 bases). V dropped 5 bases and J dropped 0 bases, with 10 bases sitting between them. Germline CDR1 and CDR2: MNHNS and SASEGT. This CDR3 region has 14 residues. CDR3 region: CASSPTGSNYGYTF. Written as DNA, the CDR3 is TGTGCCAGCAGTCCCACAGGATCTAACTATGGCTACACCTTC.

The table lists this clone with many counts. Mismatch with germline at one junction end may stem from a read error. The chain employs TRBV7-9 and TRBJ2-7; 11 positions match TRBD2. The CDR3 covers 15 residues. Germline V gene sequence: CDR1 SEHNR, CDR2 FQNEAQ (reference sequence). The CDR3 nucleotides read TGTGCCAGCAGCTTGCGACTAGCGGGACCCTACGAGCAGTGCTTC. Translation: CASSLRLAGPYEQCF.

This clone was observed many times. The V gene is TRBV29-1, the J gene TRBJ2-3, with 11 bases matching TRBD2. The J segment lost 8 bases and the V segment lost 6 bases, leaving 10 bases of the junction unmatched. This CDR3 region has 14 residues. Germline V CDR1 and CDR2: SQVTM, ANQGSEA. The CDR3, as DNA: TGCAGCGTGGCGACTAGCGGGAAAGGAGGTACGCAGTATTTT. Its protein product is CSVATSGKGGTQYF.